This T cell receptor gamma chain was retrieved from a study of Vδ1+ human thymocytes (dated by TCRdb to 2017 to 2018). About the investigation overall: As a data resource, the study described the mRNA-level TRG and TRD CDR3 repertoires found in highly purified Vdelta1+ thymocytes taken from young children. Validation of the multiplex-based CDR3 amplicon strategy against 5'RACE-based CDR3 amplicon generation methods had been performed previously.

Beyond this particular receptor, the publication reports: Roughly a fifth of thymic TRD sequences were found to be Vdelta2 (and few were Vdelta3) despite high sort purity, in contrast to peripheral blood Vdelta1+ controls. Many TRG clonotypes were found to be shared between donors (up to roughly 7x10^3), whereas TRD repertoires were found to be essentially private (max about 120 shared). Because unexpected Vdelta2 sequences could lead to misinterpretation of bulk repertoire data, the authors recommended using highly purified populations and validating at the single-cell level. Because no clustering by age or sex was observed, donors were not stratified by these variables in the analyses. Unlike the oligoclonal repertoires in peripheral blood, the thymic TRG and TRD repertoires appeared highly polyclonal, with Gaussian CDR3 length distributions.

Thymic samples were depleted of alphabeta T cells, then CD3+ TCRVdelta1+ TCRVdelta2- thymocytes were FACS-sorted. The purity of the sorted Vdelta1+ thymocytes fell between about 97% and 99.6%. Thymic specimens were obtained from 8 paediatric patients, aged from roughly 5 days to 15 months, who were undergoing corrective cardiac surgery. The thymic tissue was dispersed, and mononuclear cells were isolated using a Histopaque-1077 density gradient. The staining antibodies were anti-TCRVdelta1 clone TS8.2, anti-TCRVdelta2 clone B6, anti-CD3 clone HIT3a and anti-TCRalphabeta clone IP26. This clone was seen just once. Its binding antigen is unknown. The germline gene is not matched at one end of the junction; a read error may be the cause. RNA extraction was carried out with the RNeasy mini kit, and reverse transcription was then done using Superscript III. To generate the CDR3 amplicons, a multiplex PCR was run using pooled V-gene forward primers together with a constant-region reverse primer that carried Illumina adaptor overhangs. Amplicons were gel-purified, then indexed with Nextera index primers over about 8 extra PCR cycles and purified with AMPure XP beads. Sequencing of the libraries was done on an Illumina MiSeq using paired-end 250 bp reads, dual indexing and a 20% PhiX spike-in. The authors processed their data as follows. FastQC was used to quality check the reads, while ea-utils fastq-join merged the TRG read pairs. IMGT/HighV-QUEST was used to annotate the sequences, only productive sequences with an unambiguous V-gene assignment were kept, and clonotypes were defined as sequences sharing an identical CDR3 sequence. VDJtools 1.1.1, tcR 2.2.3, Treemap and vegan Shannon diversity in R 3.4.4 were used for downstream analysis. The public reads were reprocessed by TCRdb using CATT, and rows of matching DNA were later combined. The V and J calls come from TCRdb's annotation, not from the publication. Counted in this sample were tens of thousands of gamma-chain clones; roughly 21% of them appeared once. Of the sample, about 2% falls within the top ten clones.

The CDR3 holds 15 amino acids from the cysteine to the phenylalanine. CDR3 DNA only is kept here, 45 bases in frame from base 1. CDR1 and CDR2 (GITISATS, ISYDGTV) derive from the germline V gene (reference sequence). This chain is built from TRGV9 and TRGJ1 or TRGJ2. Input material: Vdelta1+ gamma-delta thymocytes from the thymus. This specimen's cell subset or site label, per the study, means: FACS-sorted CD3+ TCRalphabeta- TCRVdelta1+ TCRVdelta2- thymocytes. The receptor was isolated from a girl in the first two years of life who had congenital heart surgery. The bases read TGTGCCTTGTGGGAGGTGGAGGGGACTGGTTATGAGAAACTCTTT. This codes for CALWEVEGTGYEKLF.